This entry lists 24 T cell receptor beta chains sequenced from one sample in a study of regulatory T cells in long-lasting Graves disease. Libraries of TCR beta came from iRepertoire HTBI primers plus Arm-PCR of CDR3 regions. TCRdb independently ran MiXCR on the multiplex PCR reads; one entry per CDR3 protein. The data show some 420,000 distinct CDR3 sequences, approximately 22% seen once. The time point was: persistent/refractory GD, antithyroid drugs over 5 years with positive TRAb. Preparation of the TCR library used RNA extracted from PBMCs. Material: peripheral blood mononuclear cells (PBMCs), obtained when the disease was refractory, from a patient treated with antithyroid drugs. The receptors were gathered from a female donor with Graves disease.

V gene TRBV30 combines with J gene TRBJ1-5; TRBD1 might be the D (5 bases). The germline CDR1 and CDR2 sequences are GTSNPN and SVGIG (reference sequence). Trimming removed 2 bases at V and 2 bases at J, with 19 bases between. The CDR3 is made up of 17 amino acids. CDR3 nucleotides: TGTGCCTGGAGTAGATGGAGGGACTCAGAGGGCAATCAGCCCCAGCATTTT. This codes for CAWSRWRDSEGNQPQHF. Using reference TRBV30 and TRBJ1-5 for the parts outside the CDR3, the full variable domain is SQTIHQWPATLVQPVGSPLSLECTVEGTSNPNLYWYRQAAGRGLQLLFYSVGIGQISSEVPQNLSASRPQDRQFILSSKKLLLSDSGFYLCAWSRWRDSEGNQPQHFGDGTRLSIL.

The chain combines TRBV11-3 with TRBJ2-2; D might be TRBD1 or TRBD2, each matching 5 bases. CDR3 size: 16 residues. The ends were cut back, 5 bases at V and 0 bases at J, with 13 bases in the middle. Looked up from germline, CDR1 is SGHNT and CDR2 is YENEEA. The CDR3 is CASSRRTPPNTGELFF. The CDR3 region has the DNA TGTGCCAGCAGCCGGAGGACACCTCCGAACACCGGGGAGCTGTTTTTT.

This chain connects TRBV11-3 to TRBJ1-4; unclear D gene. V was clipped by 1 base and J by 6 bases, with 9 bases between them. Germline V lookup: CDR1 SGHNT, CDR2 YENEEA. This CDR3 is built from 14 residues. The CDR3 DNA is TGTGCCAGCAGCTTAGCGTACGCGGATGAAAAACTGTTTTTT. It translates to CASSLAYADEKLFF.

The chain links TRBV19 to TRBJ1-5, with no clear D. The CDR3 is made up of 16 amino acids. The germline V and J ends were trimmed by 3 bases and 7 bases, with 19 bases remaining between them. Per the germline V gene, CDR1 is LNHDA and CDR2 is SQIVND (reference sequence). CDR3 nucleotide sequence: TGTGCCAGTAGTATTAGTCTCTCGGGGTTGAAACAGCCCCAGCATTTT. Translation: CASSISLSGLKQPQHF.

With regard to this clonotype: One end of the junction is discordant with germline, which a read error may explain. The V gene is TRBV6-2 or TRBV6-3, the J gene TRBJ1-5, with no clear D. The germline gives CDR1 MNHEY, CDR2 SVGEGT. The CDR3 extends over 13 amino acids. CDR3 in DNA: TGTGCCACCAGTACTCGACGGCAAGAGCCCCAGCATTTT. Its protein is CATSTRRQEPQHF.

This clonotype was counted at least ten times. The J gene is TRBJ1-1, the V gene TRBV7-9; D is ambiguous. V lost 2 bases and J 10 bases, leaving 8 bases between the germline ends. Germline CDR1 SEHNR, CDR2 FQNEAQ (reference sequence). This CDR3 spans 11 amino acids. The CDR3 spells CASSLNEPAFF. CDR3 DNA sequence: TGTGCCAGCAGCTTAAACGAGCCAGCTTTCTTT.

The chain recombines TRBV14 with TRBJ2-5, with TRBD1 identical over 7 bases. Gene TRBJ2-1 matches the end of the DNA better, so the J call may be wrong. Germline-derived CDR1 and CDR2 are SGHDN and FVKESK. The CDR3 totals 14 residues. The CDR3 loop is CASSLVYRDSEQFF. For the CDR3, the DNA is TGTGCCAGCAGCCTAGTATATAGGGACAGTGAGCAGTTCTTC.

This clonotype was picked up many times. The chain employs TRBV28 and TRBJ2-7; 8 bases line up with TRBD2. V lost 5 bases and J lost 2; bases outside the gene matches: 2. The CDR3 runs to 13 residues. Looked up from germline, CDR1 is MDHEN and CDR2 is SYDVKM. CDR3 region: CASSTGLAYEQYF. The DNA for the CDR3 is TGTGCCAGCAGTACGGGACTAGCCTACGAGCAGTACTTC.

This clonotype has at least ten counts. The chain combines TRBV12-3 or TRBV12-4 with TRBJ1-2, with 10 bases matching TRBD1. J was trimmed by 4 bases and V by 5 bases; bases with no gene match: 4. The CDR3 spans 14 residues. CDR3 coding DNA: TGTGCCAGCAGTAAGGGACAGGGGTCCTATGGCTACACCTTC. Its protein product is CASSKGQGSYGYTF.

In the case of this clonotype: This may come from a read error, since a much larger clone is one base off. This is likely a read error, given that the CDR3 carries no conserved phenylalanine or tryptophan at its end. The chain links TRBV6-1 to TRBJ1-1; tentatively, D is TRBD1 (5 bases). Trimming left V 2 bases short and J 4 bases short, with 11 bases between. The germline V gene has CDR1 MNHNS and CDR2 SASEGT. The CDR3 runs 14 residues. The CDR3 bases are TGTGCCAGCAGTGAATTAGGGGCCGGCACTGAAGCTTTCTAT. Protein: CASSELGAGTEAFY.

This clonotype came up many times. The chain employs TRBV7-9 and TRBJ2-7; weak D call: TRBD1 (5 bases). The CDR3 totals 14 residues. The germline CDR1 and CDR2 sequences are SEHNR and FQNEAQ (reference sequence). V was clipped by 0 bases and J by 7 bases, with 13 bases between them. This CDR3 reads CASSLAGHNGEQYF. The CDR3 DNA is TGTGCCAGCAGCTTAGCGGGGCACAACGGGGAGCAGTACTTC.

The chain is built from TRBV20-1 and TRBJ1-1, with D possibly being TRBD1 (5 bases). Trimming shortened V by 3 bases and J by 11 bases, and 13 bases separated the two germline ends. CDR1 is DFQATT, CDR2 SNEGSKA, per germline (reference sequence). The CDR3 is 11 amino acids. DNA of the CDR3: TGCAGTGCTAGCCGTGGTGGGGGGGCTTTCTTT. Translation gives CSASRGGGAFF.

The chain couples TRBV20-1 to TRBJ1-2; tentatively, D is TRBD1 (6 bases). The germline V and J ends were trimmed by 0 bases and 7 bases, with 18 bases remaining between them. Germline-derived CDR1 and CDR2 are DFQATT and SNEGSKA (reference sequence). The CDR3 runs to 15 residues. The CDR3 is CSARDHGGAYGGYTF. DNA of the CDR3: TGCAGTGCTAGAGATCACGGGGGGGCGTATGGTGGCTACACCTTC.

This clonotype was counted ten times or more. Germline is not matched at one junction end, which may reflect a read error. V is TRBV6-1 and J is TRBJ1-4; a possible D gene is TRBD1 (6 bases). The CDR3 runs 12 residues. Looked up from germline, CDR1 is MNHNS and CDR2 is SASEGT. CDR3 protein: CASSTPSGTRTF. CDR3 coding DNA: TGTGCCAGCAGTACACCTTCCGGGACACGGACTTTT.

The chain recombines TRBV4-3 with TRBJ2-7, with TRBD2 identical over 7 bases. Trimming took 2 bases from V and 2 from J; bases not matched to a gene: 6. Germline CDR1 LGHNA, CDR2 YSLEER. The CDR3 has 15 residues. As DNA, the CDR3 is TGCGCCAGCAGCCAACGGTGGGGGGGAGCCTACGAGCAGTACTTC. Translating gives CASSQRWGGAYEQYF.

This clonotype was detected many times. The chain carries TRBV27 and TRBJ2-5; 7 bases match TRBD1. V gave up 3 bases and J gave up 4 bases; unmatched junction bases: 8. Germline CDR1 and CDR2: MNHEY and SMNVEV (reference sequence). The CDR3 loop spans 15 amino acids. Written as DNA, the CDR3 is TGTGCCAGCAGTTTTTCGGGACAGTCGGGAGAGACCCAGTACTTC. Translated: CASSFSGQSGETQYF.

The V and J genes are TRBV29-1 and TRBJ1-1; 8 bases align to TRBD1. Germline lookup yields CDR1 SQVTM and CDR2 ANQGSEA. The J segment lost 10 bases and the V segment lost 7 bases, leaving 14 bases of the junction unmatched. The CDR3 consists of 13 residues. The CDR3, as DNA: TGCAGCGCCCTGACAGGGGCGGCCCGGGGAGCTTTCTTT. Amino acid sequence: CSALTGAARGAFF.

This clonotype occurred a few times. The CDR3 region has the DNA TGCAGTGCTAGGTCATTAAGGCAGGGGGCCAACGTCCTGACTTTC. Protein product: CSARSLRQGANVLTF. The rearrangement links TRBV20-1 to TRBJ2-6; D is undetermined. Germline V gives CDR1 DFQATT, CDR2 SNEGSKA (reference sequence). The germline V and J ends were trimmed by 3 bases and 4 bases, with 13 bases remaining between them. The CDR3 contains 15 residues.

This clonotype was counted at least ten times. This chain links TRBV28 with TRBJ2-7; 7 bases agree with TRBD1. The CDR3 length is 14 residues. Trimming removed 6 bases from V and 2 bases from J; junction bases left unmatched: 7. The germline V gene has CDR1 MDHEN and CDR2 SYDVKM. CDR3 in DNA: TGTGCCAGCAGACAGGGGAGTAGCACCTACGAGCAGTACTTC. It translates to CASRQGSSTYEQYF.

This clonotype was observed at least ten times. V usage is TRBV2 and J usage is TRBJ2-2, with TRBD2 matching 15 bases. This CDR3 has 18 residues. V shed 4 bases, J shed 4 bases, and the junction held 7 bases outside the gene matches. The germline gives CDR1 SNHLY, CDR2 FYNNEI. CDR3 nucleotide sequence: TGTGCCAGCAGTGTAGGACTAGCGGGAGGGCCGCTCACCGGGGAGCTGTTTTTT. Protein product: CASSVGLAGGPLTGELFF. Full variable domain (rest looked up from reference TRBV2 and TRBJ2-2): EPEVTQTPSHQVTQMGQEVILRCVPISNHLYFYWYRQILGQKVEFLVSFYNNEISEKSEIFDDQFSVERPDGSNFTLKIRSTKLEDSAMYFCASSVGLAGGPLTGELFFGEGSRLTVL.

The table lists this clonotype with a few counts. The V gene is TRBV6-1, the J gene TRBJ1-2, with 7 nucleotides matching TRBD1. There are 16 residues in the CDR3. V was pared by 6 bases and J by 5 bases, with 15 bases of the junction left unmatched. Germline V gene lookup returns CDR1 MNHNS and CDR2 SASEGT. CDR3 sequence reads: CASSARPRDSVYGYTF. The CDR3 nucleotides read TGTGCCAGCAGCGCAAGACCCCGGGACAGCGTTTATGGCTACACCTTC.

The chain carries TRBV7-9 and TRBJ2-5, with D unresolved. V lost 3 bases, J lost 3 bases, and 5 bases lay in between. Germline CDR1 SEHNR, CDR2 FQNEAQ (reference sequence). The CDR3 loop spans 12 amino acids. CDR3 sequence reads: CASSLNEETQYF. The CDR3 DNA follows: TGTGCCAGCAGCTTGAACGAAGAGACCCAGTACTTC.

The chain employs TRBV7-2 and TRBJ2-1; D might be TRBD1 or TRBD2, each matching 6 bases. Trimming removed 4 bases at V and 9 bases at J, with 19 bases between. This CDR3 comprises 15 residues. The germline V gene has CDR1 SGHTA and CDR2 FQGNSA. CDR3 sequence reads: CASSSGRGGSGEQFF. In DNA form, the CDR3 reads TGTGCCAGCAGCTCCGGCCGAGGGGGTAGCGGTGAGCAGTTCTTC.

With respect to this clonotype: A much larger clone differs from this one at a single base, so this may be a read error. The chain has TRBV7-2 and TRBJ2-7; D possibly corresponds to TRBD1 (6 bases). The CDR3 is 14 amino acids. Trimming took off 4 bases at V and 4 bases at J, with 14 bases between the two ends. Looked up from germline, CDR1 is SGHTA and CDR2 is FQGNSA. The CDR3 DNA reads TGTGCCAGCAGCTCCTCGGGACACACTTACGAGCAGTACTTC. It is translated as CASSSSGHTYEQYF.